This TCR beta chain was captured in a study of OX40 agonist ivuxolimab in advanced cancers. On the study more broadly: Ivuxolimab, which is an agonistic anti-OX40 (CD134) antibody, was administered to the patients.

Germline V gives CDR1 ENHRY, CDR2 SYGVKD. V gave up 7 bases and J gave up 0 bases; unmatched junction bases: 4. This CDR3 has 15 amino acids. Patients were ineligible given autoimmune disease history or systemic immunosuppression. Sequencing was performed with immunoSEQ multiplex PCR; in TCRdb, only in-frame clones are kept and a portion is missing. Of tens of thousands of clones listed, around nine tenths were seen once; the top ten hold roughly 1.1%. Here the sequenced sample was CD4+ or CD8+ T cells sorted from blood, taken in a trial of the OX40 agonist ivuxolimab. The chain has TRBV10-3 and TRBJ1-3; 9 bases fit TRBD1. This receptor was identified in an adult with an advanced solid tumor such as melanoma, head and neck, liver or kidney cancer. This CDR3 is CAITDRGSSGNTIYF. The CDR3 nucleotides are TGTGCCATCACGGACAGGGGAAGCTCTGGAAACACCATATATTTT.